This T cell receptor beta chain originates from a study of OX40 agonist ivuxolimab in advanced cancers. Background on the study: Three patients showed partial responses: one hepatocellular carcinoma and two cutaneous melanoma cases. Whole-study findings and limits: It was not determined which antigens were specifically recognized by the peripheral T cells that had undergone clonal expansion.

The ends lost 8 bases at V and 6 bases at J; junction bases unmatched: 4. The CDR3 runs to 13 residues. The germline V gene has CDR1 ENHRY and CDR2 SYGVKD. Measured with immunoSEQ multiplex PCR; TCRdb has only the in-frame clones, and not every one. The sample shows tens of thousands of clones, about 91% of them seen only once. A word on this clone: What it binds is not known.

Sampling times: baseline, cycle 4 day 1, cycle 7 day 1. This clonotype was obtained from an adult with an advanced solid tumor such as melanoma, head and neck, liver or kidney cancer. V usage is TRBV10-3 and J usage is TRBJ2-1, with 10 bases lining up with TRBD2. Sequences were derived from CD4+ or CD8+ T cells sorted from blood, sampled in a trial of the OX40 agonist ivuxolimab. CDR3 sequence: CAIRSGRANEQFF. The CDR3 nucleotides are TGTGCCATCCGGAGCGGGAGGGCCAATGAGCAGTTCTTC.